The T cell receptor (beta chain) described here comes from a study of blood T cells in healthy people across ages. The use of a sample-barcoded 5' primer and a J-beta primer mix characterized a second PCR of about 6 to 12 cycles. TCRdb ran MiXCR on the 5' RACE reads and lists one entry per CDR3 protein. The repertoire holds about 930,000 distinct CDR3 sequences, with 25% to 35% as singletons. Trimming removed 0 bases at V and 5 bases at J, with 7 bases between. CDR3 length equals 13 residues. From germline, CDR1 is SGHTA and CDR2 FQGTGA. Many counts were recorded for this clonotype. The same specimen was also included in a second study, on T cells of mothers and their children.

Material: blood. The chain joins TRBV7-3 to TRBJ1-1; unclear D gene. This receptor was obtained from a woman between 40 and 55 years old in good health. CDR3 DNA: TGTGCCAGCAGCTTAACCGATTCTACTGAAGCTTTCTTT. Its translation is CASSLTDSTEAFF.